The rows below give T cell receptor beta chains drawn from one sample of a study of CD8+ T cells in alopecia areata. Data came from immunoSEQ multiplex PCR; TCRdb stores just in-frame clones and leaves some out. In the table there are tens of thousands of clones, 45% to 55% of which are singletons. The sequences come from CD8+ T cells sorted from blood, collected at week 0. Receptors were obtained from a human donor with alopecia areata. Each CDR3 is given with its conserved first and last residue. Each record gives: V gene, J gene, CDR3 length, CDR3 protein.

V gene: TRBV28; J gene: TRBJ2-7; CDR3 length: 15; CDR3 protein: CASSLWLASRSEQYF
V gene: TRBV10-2; J gene: TRBJ1-4; CDR3 length: 11; CDR3 protein: CASSEGGKLFF
V gene: TRBV9; J gene: TRBJ2-5; CDR3 length: 16; CDR3 protein: CASSSTASGVGETQYF
V gene: TRBV4-2; J gene: TRBJ1-1; CDR3 length: 13; CDR3 protein: CASSQGTQAEAFF
V gene: TRBV2; J gene: TRBJ2-5; CDR3 length: 14; CDR3 protein: CASLVMGRAETQYF
V gene: TRBV7-2; J gene: TRBJ1-2; CDR3 length: 15; CDR3 protein: CASSLVGGGDYGYTF
V gene: TRBV13; J gene: TRBJ2-5; CDR3 length: 14; CDR3 protein: CASSLRQRGETQYF
V gene: TRBV7-9; J gene: TRBJ2-7; CDR3 length: 14; CDR3 protein: CASSLGGGSYEQYF
V gene: TRBV29-1; J gene: TRBJ2-1; CDR3 length: 13; CDR3 protein: CSVEEREPNEQFF
V gene: TRBV7-9; J gene: TRBJ2-4; CDR3 length: 12; CDR3 protein: CASGGIKNIQYF
V gene: TRBV5-5; J gene: TRBJ1-1; CDR3 length: 13; CDR3 protein: CASSLADRERAFF
V gene: TRBV27; J gene: TRBJ2-1; CDR3 length: 14; CDR3 protein: CASSLTSGSNEQFF
V gene: TRBV27; J gene: TRBJ2-3; CDR3 length: 13; CDR3 protein: CASSLQATDTQYF
V gene: TRBV15; J gene: TRBJ1-2; CDR3 length: 14; CDR3 protein: CATSRDHLGVGYTF
V gene: TRBV7-8; J gene: TRBJ2-7; CDR3 length: 19; CDR3 protein: CASSSPLGLAGLISYEQYF
V gene: TRBV29-1; J gene: TRBJ2-1; CDR3 length: 12; CDR3 protein: CSVGGSYNEQFF
V gene: TRBV27; J gene: TRBJ2-5; CDR3 length: 16; CDR3 protein: CASSAWTSGREETQYF
V gene: TRBV7-6; J gene: TRBJ1-4; CDR3 length: 15; CDR3 protein: CASSGEDRGSEKLFF
V gene: TRBV14; J gene: TRBJ2-1; CDR3 length: 14; CDR3 protein: CASSAFGAGNEQFF
V gene: TRBV27; J gene: TRBJ2-1; CDR3 length: 18; CDR3 protein: CASSFREPLAGGPNEQFF
V gene: TRBV10-3; J gene: TRBJ2-5; CDR3 length: 15; CDR3 protein: CAIRGLAGQQETQYF
V gene: TRBV29-1; J gene: TRBJ1-2; CDR3 length: 9; CDR3 protein: CTQSPGYTF
V gene: TRBV7-9; J gene: TRBJ2-7; CDR3 length: 12; CDR3 protein: CASSLGVVEQYF
V gene: TRBV19; J gene: TRBJ2-3; CDR3 length: 12; CDR3 protein: CASSTTADTQYF
V gene: TRBV9; J gene: TRBJ1-2; CDR3 length: 15; CDR3 protein: CASSVVGSLGDGYTF
V gene: TRBV27; J gene: TRBJ1-5; CDR3 length: 12; CDR3 protein: CASRQGNQPQHF
V gene: TRBV5-6; J gene: TRBJ2-1; CDR3 length: 11; CDR3 protein: CATTPDTEQFF
V gene: TRBV27; J gene: TRBJ2-7; CDR3 length: 12; CDR3 protein: CASSSSVYEQYF
V gene: TRBV30; J gene: TRBJ2-3; CDR3 length: 15; CDR3 protein: CAWSTSADVTDTQYF
V gene: TRBV5-1; J gene: TRBJ2-7; CDR3 length: 14; CDR3 protein: CASSLGTGPDEQYF
V gene: TRBV29-1; J gene: TRBJ1-2; CDR3 length: 11; CDR3 protein: CSAPTGKGYTF
V gene: TRBV25-1; J gene: TRBJ2-1; CDR3 length: 13; CDR3 protein: CASRRGGMNEQFF
V gene: TRBV28; J gene: TRBJ2-6; CDR3 length: 13; CDR3 protein: CASSFTGLHVLTF
V gene: TRBV6-1; J gene: TRBJ1-1; CDR3 length: 17; CDR3 protein: CASSEAVGGRGLTEAFF
V gene: TRBV6-5; J gene: TRBJ2-1; CDR3 length: 13; CDR3 protein: CASSPPGDNEQFF
V gene: TRBV7-9; J gene: TRBJ2-1; CDR3 length: 19; CDR3 protein: CASSLSPGLAGGPINEQFF
V gene: TRBV28; J gene: TRBJ1-2; CDR3 length: 15; CDR3 protein: CASSPHPGQIDGYTF
V gene: TRBV28; J gene: TRBJ2-1; CDR3 length: 15; CDR3 protein: CASSRGQGDTDEQFF
V gene: TRBV7-9; J gene: TRBJ2-5; CDR3 length: 14; CDR3 protein: CASSPGLAGETQYF
V gene: TRBV19; J gene: TRBJ2-7; CDR3 length: 13; CDR3 protein: CASSPGIGYEQYF
V gene: TRBV27; J gene: TRBJ2-7; CDR3 length: 13; CDR3 protein: CASSLGGSGEQYF
V gene: TRBV27; J gene: TRBJ2-7; CDR3 length: 13; CDR3 protein: CASSFGTAGEQYF
V gene: TRBV27; J gene: TRBJ1-5; CDR3 length: 15; CDR3 protein: CASTPNREVLKPQHF
V gene: TRBV27; J gene: TRBJ2-1; CDR3 length: 14; CDR3 protein: CASSSSGSYNEQFF
V gene: TRBV5-1; J gene: TRBJ2-7; CDR3 length: 20; CDR3 protein: CASSLGRGGGGLAGVYEQYF
V gene: TRBV4-1; J gene: TRBJ2-5; CDR3 length: 14; CDR3 protein: CASSPTELRETQYF
V gene: TRBV5-1; J gene: TRBJ1-1; CDR3 length: 12; CDR3 protein: CASREGYTEAFF
V gene: TRBV29-1; J gene: TRBJ2-7; CDR3 length: 14; CDR3 protein: CSVEVGRGLYEQYF
V gene: TRBV13; J gene: TRBJ2-5; CDR3 length: 16; CDR3 protein: CASSSGLAEPQETQYF
V gene: TRBV6-4; J gene: TRBJ2-5; CDR3 length: 16; CDR3 protein: CASSQLASVTQETQYF
V gene: TRBV4-1; J gene: TRBJ2-7; CDR3 length: 15; CDR3 protein: CASSQRLAGGHEQYF
V gene: TRBV9; J gene: TRBJ1-2; CDR3 length: 13; CDR3 protein: CASSPTENYGYTF